A single sample gave rise to the 2 T cell receptor beta chains below, sequenced in a study of cytomegalovirus exposure and HLA in healthy donors. 60 Vbeta and 13 Jbeta primers were used in PCR. Assay: immunoSEQ multiplex PCR; the TCRdb copy retains only in-frame clones and omits some. The sample shows some 74,000 clones, over 60% of them seen only once. The sequencing input was PBMCs. The source is a male donor in good health and CMV-seronegative.

The chain links TRBV28 to TRBJ1-1; a weak D match, TRBD1 (6 bases). Trimming pared 8 bases from V and 7 bases from J, leaving 14 bases between. This CDR3 is 12 amino acids long. CDR1 MDHEN and CDR2 SYDVKM come from the germline V gene. The CDR3 DNA reads as TGTGCCAGCCGCTTTCAGGGGAGTGAAGCTTTCTTT. The encoded protein is CASRFQGSEAFF.

The chain couples TRBV6-5 to TRBJ2-1; D is uncertain. This CDR3 contains 11 residues. Deletions cut 4 bases from V and 9 bases from J, with 7 bases between. Germline-derived CDR1 and CDR2 are MNHEY and SVGAGI. DNA of the CDR3: TGTGCCAGCAGTTTGGGCATTGAGCAGTTCTTC. Its protein product is CASSLGIEQFF.